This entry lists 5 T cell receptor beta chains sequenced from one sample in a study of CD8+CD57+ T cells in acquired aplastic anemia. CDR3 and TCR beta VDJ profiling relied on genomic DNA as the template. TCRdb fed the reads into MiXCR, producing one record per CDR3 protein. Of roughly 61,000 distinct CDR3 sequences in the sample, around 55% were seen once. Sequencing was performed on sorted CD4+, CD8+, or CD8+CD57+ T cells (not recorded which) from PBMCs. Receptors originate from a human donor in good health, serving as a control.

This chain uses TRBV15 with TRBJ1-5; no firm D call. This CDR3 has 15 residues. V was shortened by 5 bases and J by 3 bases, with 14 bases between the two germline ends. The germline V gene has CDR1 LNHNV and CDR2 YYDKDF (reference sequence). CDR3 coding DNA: TGTGCCACCAGCTCTGATGACACGGTCAATCAGCCCCAGCATTTT. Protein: CATSSDDTVNQPQHF.

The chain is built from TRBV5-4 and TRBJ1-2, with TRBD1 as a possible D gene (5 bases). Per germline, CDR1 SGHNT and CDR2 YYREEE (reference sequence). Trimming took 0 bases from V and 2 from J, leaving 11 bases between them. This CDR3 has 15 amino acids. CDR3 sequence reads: CASSLAGGLNYGYTF. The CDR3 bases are TGTGCCAGCAGCTTGGCTGGGGGTTTAAACTATGGCTACACCTTC.

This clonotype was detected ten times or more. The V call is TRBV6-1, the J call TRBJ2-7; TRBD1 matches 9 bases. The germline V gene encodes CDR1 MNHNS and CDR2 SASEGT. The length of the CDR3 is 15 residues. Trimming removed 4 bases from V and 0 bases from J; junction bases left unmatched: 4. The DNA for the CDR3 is TGTGCCAGCAGTGTAGACAGGGGGATCTCCTACGAGCAGTACTTC. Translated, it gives CASSVDRGISYEQYF.

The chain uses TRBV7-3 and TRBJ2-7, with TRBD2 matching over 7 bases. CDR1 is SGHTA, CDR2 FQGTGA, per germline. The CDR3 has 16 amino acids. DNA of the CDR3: TGTGTCGGCAGCTTAAATCGGAGGGACTATGCCGGCGAGCAGTACTTC. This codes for CVGSLNRRDYAGEQYF.

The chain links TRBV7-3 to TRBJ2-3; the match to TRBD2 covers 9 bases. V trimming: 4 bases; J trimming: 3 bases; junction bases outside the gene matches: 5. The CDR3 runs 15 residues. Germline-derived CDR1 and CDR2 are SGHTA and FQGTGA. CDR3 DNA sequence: TGTGCCAGCAGCTCCTCAGCGGGGGGAACAGATACGCAGTATTTT. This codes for CASSSSAGGTDTQYF. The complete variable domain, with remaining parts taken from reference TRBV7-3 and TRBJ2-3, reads GAGVSQTPSNKVTEKGKYVELRCDPISGHTALYWYRQSLGQGPEFLIYFQGTGAADDSGLPNDRFFAVRPEGSVSTLKIQRTERGDSAVYLCASSSSAGGTDTQYFGPGTRLTVL.